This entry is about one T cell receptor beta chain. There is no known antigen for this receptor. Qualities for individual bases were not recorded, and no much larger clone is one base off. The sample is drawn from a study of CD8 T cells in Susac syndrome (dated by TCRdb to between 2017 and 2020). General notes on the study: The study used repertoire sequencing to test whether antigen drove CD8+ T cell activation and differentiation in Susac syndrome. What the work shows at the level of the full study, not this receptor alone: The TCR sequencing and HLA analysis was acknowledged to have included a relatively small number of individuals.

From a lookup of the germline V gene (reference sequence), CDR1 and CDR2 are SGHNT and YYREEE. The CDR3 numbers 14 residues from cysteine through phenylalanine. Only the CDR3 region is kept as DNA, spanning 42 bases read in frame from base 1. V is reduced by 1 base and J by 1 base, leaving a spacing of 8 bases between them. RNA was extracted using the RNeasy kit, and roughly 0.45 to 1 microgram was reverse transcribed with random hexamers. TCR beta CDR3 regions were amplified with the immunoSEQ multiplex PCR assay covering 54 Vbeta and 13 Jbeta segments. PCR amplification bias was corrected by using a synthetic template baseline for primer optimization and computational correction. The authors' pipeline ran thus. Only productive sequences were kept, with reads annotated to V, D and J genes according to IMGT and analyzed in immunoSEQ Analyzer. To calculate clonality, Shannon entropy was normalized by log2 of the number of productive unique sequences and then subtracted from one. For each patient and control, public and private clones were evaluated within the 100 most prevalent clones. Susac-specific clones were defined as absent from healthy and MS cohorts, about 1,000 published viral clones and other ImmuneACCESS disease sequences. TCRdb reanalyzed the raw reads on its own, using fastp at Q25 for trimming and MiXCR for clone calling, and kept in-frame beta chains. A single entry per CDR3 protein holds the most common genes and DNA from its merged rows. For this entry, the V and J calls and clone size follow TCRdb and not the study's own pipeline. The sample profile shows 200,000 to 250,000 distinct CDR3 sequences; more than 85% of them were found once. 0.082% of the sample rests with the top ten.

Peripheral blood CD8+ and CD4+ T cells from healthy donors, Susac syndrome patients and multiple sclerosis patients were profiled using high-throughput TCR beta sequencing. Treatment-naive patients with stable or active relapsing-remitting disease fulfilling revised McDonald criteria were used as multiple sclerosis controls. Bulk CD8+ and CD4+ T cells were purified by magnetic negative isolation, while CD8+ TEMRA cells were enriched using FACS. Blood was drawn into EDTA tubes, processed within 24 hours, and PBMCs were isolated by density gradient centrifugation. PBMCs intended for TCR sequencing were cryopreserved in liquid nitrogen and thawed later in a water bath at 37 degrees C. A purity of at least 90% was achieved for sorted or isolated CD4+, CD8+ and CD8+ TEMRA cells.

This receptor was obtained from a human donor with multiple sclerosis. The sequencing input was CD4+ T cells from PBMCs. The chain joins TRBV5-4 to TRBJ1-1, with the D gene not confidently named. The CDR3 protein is CASSLRLPNTEAFF. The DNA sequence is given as TGTGCCAGCAGCTTGCGGTTACCGAACACTGAAGCTTTCTTT. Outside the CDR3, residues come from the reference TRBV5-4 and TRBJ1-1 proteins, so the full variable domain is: ETGVTQSPTHLIKTRGQQVTLRCSSQSGHNTVSWYQQALGQGPQFIFQYYREEENGRGNFPPRFSGLQFPNYSSELNVNALELDDSALYLCASSLRLPNTEAFFGQGTRLTVV.